This entry lists 14 T cell receptor beta chains sequenced from one sample in a study of blood T cell repertoires in COVID-19. The table came from immunoSEQ multiplex PCR; TCRdb's copy has only in-frame clones and leaves some out. This table has some 190,000 clones, about 85% appearing once. The sequencing sample was made of peripheral blood. The origin of the receptors is an elderly man with COVID-19, enrolled during active disease.

The gene calls are TRBV7-2 and TRBJ2-5; 8 nucleotides agree with TRBD1. This CDR3 has 17 amino acids. Germline-derived CDR1 and CDR2 are SGHTA and FQGNSA. The ends lost 4 bases at V and 4 bases at J; junction bases unmatched: 14. In DNA form, the CDR3 reads TGTGCCAGCAGCTCACGACAGGGGACGGGGGCAGGAGAGACCCAGTACTTC. It encodes CASSSRQGTGAGETQYF.

The chain has TRBV6-5 and TRBJ1-6, with TRBD1 matching 7 bases. CDR3 length: 15 residues. The J segment lost 7 bases and the V segment lost 6 bases, leaving 9 bases of the junction unmatched. From germline, CDR1 is MNHEY and CDR2 SVGAGI. The CDR3 spells CASRPTTGVNSPLHF. The CDR3 DNA reads TGTGCCAGCAGACCCACCACAGGGGTCAATTCACCCCTCCACTTT.

This chain connects TRBV6-5 to TRBJ1-2, with D tentatively TRBD1 (5 bases). Germline V gene lookup returns CDR1 MNHEY and CDR2 SVGAGI. Trimming took off 3 bases at V and 5 bases at J, with 13 bases between the two ends. The CDR3 extends over 14 amino acids. In DNA form, the CDR3 reads TGTGCCAGCAGTTATGGCCGGACAAAGTATGGCTACACCTTC. Amino acid sequence: CASSYGRTKYGYTF.

The chain combines TRBV28 with TRBJ2-7; 11 bases align to TRBD1. V lost 4 bases to trimming and J lost 5 bases; unmatched junction nucleotides: 1. Germline V gene lookup returns CDR1 MDHEN and CDR2 SYDVKM. CDR3 length: 13 residues. The CDR3 region has the DNA TGTGCCAGCAGTTCGGGACAGGGGGACGAGCAGTACTTC. This gives the protein CASSSGQGDEQYF.

This clone was counted ten times or more. This rearrangement joins TRBV7-8 to TRBJ2-7, with a tentative D call TRBD2 (5 bases). V lost 3 bases and J 4 bases, leaving 10 bases between the germline ends. This CDR3 has 13 amino acids. Germline values: CDR1 SGHVS, CDR2 FQNEAQ. The chain's CDR3 is CASSFGNSYEQYF. In DNA, the CDR3 is TGTGCCAGCAGCTTCGGGAACAGTTACGAGCAGTACTTC.

Of note for this clone: Other nucleotide sequences from this sample produce the same CDR3. The chain couples TRBV28 to TRBJ1-2; 7 bases align to TRBD1. V gave up 5 bases and J gave up 2 bases; unmatched junction bases: 2. The CDR3 extends over 13 amino acids. CDR1 is MDHEN, CDR2 SYDVKM, per germline. The chain's CDR3 is CASSLGQNYGYTF. Here the CDR3 DNA reads TGTGCCAGCAGTCTGGGACAGAACTATGGCTACACCTTC.

This clone was seen only once. The J gene is TRBJ1-1, the V gene TRBV4-2, with D possibly matching TRBD1 (6 bases). The CDR3 spans 14 residues. CDR1 is LGHNA, CDR2 YNFKEQ, per germline. Trimming removed 0 bases from V and 6 bases from J, with 11 bases in between. Here the CDR3 reads CASSQEGALAEAFF. CDR3 bases: TGTGCCAGCAGCCAAGAGGGGGCCCTCGCTGAAGCTTTCTTT.

The chain links TRBV2 to TRBJ2-2; weak D call: TRBD2 (5 bases). This CDR3 region has 14 residues. Trimming removed 7 bases at V and 2 bases at J, with 11 bases between. From germline, CDR1 is SNHLY and CDR2 FYNNEI. DNA for the CDR3: TGTGCCAGCAAACGGGAAGTAAACACCGGGGAGCTGTTTTTT. Translation gives CASKREVNTGELFF. Complete variable domain (other parts from reference TRBV2 and TRBJ2-2): EPEVTQTPSHQVTQMGQEVILRCVPISNHLYFYWYRQILGQKVEFLVSFYNNEISEKSEIFDDQFSVERPDGSNFTLKIRSTKLEDSAMYFCASKREVNTGELFFGEGSRLTVL.

The J gene is TRBJ1-5, the V gene TRBV10-3; 8 bases align to TRBD1. This CDR3 spans 15 amino acids. The germline V gene has CDR1 ENHRY and CDR2 SYGVKD. Trimming cost V 4 bases and J 7 bases; bases outside gene matches: 9. The CDR3 reads CAISASGQGDQPQHF. As DNA, the CDR3 is TGTGCCATCAGTGCTTCCGGACAGGGCGACCAGCCCCAGCATTTT.

This rearrangement joins TRBV6-5 to TRBJ1-2, with D possibly matching TRBD1 (5 bases). The CDR3 totals 13 residues. Germline V gene data show CDR1 as MNHEY and CDR2 as SVGAGI. V was pared by 10 bases and J by 4 bases, with 16 bases between. CDR3 residues: CATRTGPPYGYTF. CDR3 coding DNA: TGTGCCACCAGAACAGGCCCACCCTATGGCTACACCTTC.

This clone showed up just once. The chain couples TRBV18 to TRBJ2-7; TRBD1 matches 7 bases. The trim removed 4 bases at V and 2 bases at J, leaving 8 bases unmatched. Looked up from germline, CDR1 is KGHSH and CDR2 is LQKENI. This CDR3 comprises 15 residues. The CDR3 DNA follows: TGTGCCAGCTCACAAAATACAGGGGCTCCCTACGAGCAGTACTTC. It specifies CASSQNTGAPYEQYF.

The table lists this clone with a few counts. This chain uses TRBV19 with TRBJ1-4; D ambiguous. V lost 5 bases, J lost 6 bases, and 19 bases lay in between. This CDR3 is built from 16 residues. Germline assignment: CDR1 LNHDA and CDR2 SQIVND (reference sequence). DNA of the CDR3: TGTGCCAGTAGTGGTCACAGTCCCATTCCTGATGAAAAACTGTTTTTT. Protein: CASSGHSPIPDEKLFF.

The chain recombines TRBV18 with TRBJ1-1, with a tentative D call TRBD1 (6 bases). The V and J ends lost 5 bases and 4 bases respectively, with 14 bases between them. In germline, CDR1 is KGHSH, CDR2 LQKENI. The CDR3 extends over 14 amino acids. The CDR3 sequence is CASSRTGLATEAFF. The CDR3 coding sequence is TGTGCCAGCTCAAGAACAGGGTTGGCCACTGAAGCTTTCTTT.

The chain recombines TRBV5-1 with TRBJ1-3; no clear D gene. The CDR3 runs to 15 residues. Looked up from germline, CDR1 is SGHRS and CDR2 is YFSETQ. V gave up 1 base and J gave up 0 bases, with 8 bases separating them. The CDR3 DNA sequence: TGCGCCAGCAGCTTGAGTCCGGGCTCTGGAAACACCATATATTTT. Translating it yields CASSLSPGSGNTIYF. The full variable domain, rest sourced from reference TRBV5-1 and TRBJ1-3, is KAGVTQTPRYLIKTRGQQVTLSCSPISGHRSVSWYQQTPGQGLQFLFEYFSETQRNKGNFPGRFSGRQFSNSRSEMNVSTLELGDSALYLCASSLSPGSGNTIYFGEGSWLTVV.